The TCR beta chain described here comes from a study of post-analysis software for immune sequencing data. Points from the study as a whole: When compared against controls, multiple sclerosis patients showed significantly lower normalized Chao1 diversity. Compared with controls, patients had more of five TRBV segments, including TRBV5-6, TRBV5-1 and TRBV20-1.

The sample holds a few counts of this clonotype. Its matching antigen is unknown. The germline gives CDR1 SGHRS, CDR2 YFSETQ. The CDR3 extends over 14 amino acids. The library was made from cDNA and included unique molecular identifiers. TCRdb fed the PCR reads into MiXCR, producing one record per CDR3 protein. In the table there are about 620,000 distinct CDR3 sequences, 44% of which are singletons. The sample was blood. The TCR was taken from a girl aged 5-17 years with multiple sclerosis. V usage is TRBV5-1 and J usage is TRBJ2-5; TRBD1 aligns across 7 bases. The closer fit of TRBJ2-7 to the DNA end suggests the J call may be wrong. The CDR3 nucleotides are TGCGCCAGCAGGAACCGGGACAGACGGGACGAGCAGTACTTC. This gives the protein CASRNRDRRDEQYF.